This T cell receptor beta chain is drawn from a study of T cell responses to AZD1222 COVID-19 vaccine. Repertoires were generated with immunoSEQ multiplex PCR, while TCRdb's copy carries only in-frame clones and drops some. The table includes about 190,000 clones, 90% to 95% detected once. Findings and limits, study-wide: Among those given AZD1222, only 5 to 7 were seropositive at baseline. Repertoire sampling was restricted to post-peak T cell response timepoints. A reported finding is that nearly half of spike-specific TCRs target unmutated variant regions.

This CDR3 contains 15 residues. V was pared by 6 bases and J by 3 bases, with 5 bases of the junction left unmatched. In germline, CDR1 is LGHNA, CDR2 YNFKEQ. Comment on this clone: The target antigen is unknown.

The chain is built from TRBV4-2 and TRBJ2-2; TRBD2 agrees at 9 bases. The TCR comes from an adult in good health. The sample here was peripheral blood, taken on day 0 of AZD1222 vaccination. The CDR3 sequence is CASRSTSGDTGELFF. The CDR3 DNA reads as TGTGCCAGCAGGTCGACTAGCGGAGACACCGGGGAGCTGTTTTTT.